This TCR beta chain stems from a study of T cells in Graves' hyperthyroidism and ophthalmopathy. This clonotype showed up just a few times. RNA transcripts served as the template for amplifying TCR beta CDR3 regions. HTBI primers were employed in a first-round RT-PCR of the TCR CDR3. TCRdb reanalysed the multiplex PCR reads using MiXCR and keeps one entry per CDR3 protein. Among under 650,000 distinct CDR3 sequences, around 15% were seen once, and the ten largest hold 3% to 4%. V was trimmed by 6 bases and J by 6 bases, leaving 9 bases between them. From germline, CDR1 is LNHNV and CDR2 YYDKDF (reference sequence). The CDR3 has 12 residues.

Sequencing was performed on blood. This TCR was sampled from a woman aged 25-40 years with Graves' hyperthyroidism. This sequence joins TRBV15 and TRBJ2-1, with D unresolved. The CDR3 DNA reads TGTGCCACCAGTAGTGCATTCAATGAGCAGTTCTTC. This sequence encodes CATSSAFNEQFF.